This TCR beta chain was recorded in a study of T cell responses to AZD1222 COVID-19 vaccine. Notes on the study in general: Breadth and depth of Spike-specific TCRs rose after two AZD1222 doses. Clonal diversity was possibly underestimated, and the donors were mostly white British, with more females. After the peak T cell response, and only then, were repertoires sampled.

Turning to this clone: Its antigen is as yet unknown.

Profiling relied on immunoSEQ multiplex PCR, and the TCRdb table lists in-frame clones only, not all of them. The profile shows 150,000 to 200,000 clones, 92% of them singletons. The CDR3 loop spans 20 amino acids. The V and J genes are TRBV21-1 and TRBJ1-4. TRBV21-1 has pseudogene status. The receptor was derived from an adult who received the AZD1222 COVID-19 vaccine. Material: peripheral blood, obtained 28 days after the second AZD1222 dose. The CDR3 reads CASSKGKDGGSSRTNEKLFF. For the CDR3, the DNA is TGTGCCAGCAGTAAAGGGAAGGATGGAGGGTCCTCCAGAACTAATGAAAAACTGTTTTTT.